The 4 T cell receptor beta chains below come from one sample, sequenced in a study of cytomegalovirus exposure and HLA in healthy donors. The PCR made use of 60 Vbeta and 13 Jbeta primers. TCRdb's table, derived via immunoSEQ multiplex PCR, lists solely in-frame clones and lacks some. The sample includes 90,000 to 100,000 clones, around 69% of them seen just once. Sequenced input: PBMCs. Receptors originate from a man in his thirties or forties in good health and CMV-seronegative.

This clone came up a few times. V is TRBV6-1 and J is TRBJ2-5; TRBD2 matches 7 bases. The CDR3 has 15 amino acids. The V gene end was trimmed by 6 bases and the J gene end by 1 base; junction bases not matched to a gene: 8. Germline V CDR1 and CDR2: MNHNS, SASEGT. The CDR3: CASRGWGGTQETQYF. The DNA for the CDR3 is TGTGCCAGCAGGGGATGGGGGGGGACCCAAGAGACCCAGTACTTC.

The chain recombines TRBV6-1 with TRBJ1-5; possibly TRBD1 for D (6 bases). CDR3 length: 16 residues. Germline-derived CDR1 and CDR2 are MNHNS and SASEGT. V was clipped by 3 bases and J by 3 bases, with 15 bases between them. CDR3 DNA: TGTGCCAGCAGTGAGGGGTCGGGGGGCGACAATCAGCCCCAGCATTTT. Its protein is CASSEGSGGDNQPQHF.

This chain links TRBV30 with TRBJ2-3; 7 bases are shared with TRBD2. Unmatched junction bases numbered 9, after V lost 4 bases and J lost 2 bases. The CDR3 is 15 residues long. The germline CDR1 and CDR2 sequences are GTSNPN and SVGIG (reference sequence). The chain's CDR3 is CAWIRTGGLTDTQYF. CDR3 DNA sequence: TGTGCCTGGATAAGGACGGGAGGACTCACAGATACGCAGTATTTT.

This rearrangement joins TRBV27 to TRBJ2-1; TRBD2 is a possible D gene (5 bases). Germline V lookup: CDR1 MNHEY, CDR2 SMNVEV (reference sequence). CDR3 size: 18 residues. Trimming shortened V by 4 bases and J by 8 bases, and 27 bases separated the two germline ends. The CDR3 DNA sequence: TGTGCCAGCAGTTATCTATACCTAGGATCGGCAATCGGGGATGAGCAGTTCTTC. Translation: CASSYLYLGSAIGDEQFF.